The 5 T cell receptor beta chains below all came from one sample that was sequenced in a study of shared clonotypes between healthy human individuals. Only in-frame clones appear in the TCRdb table, and some are missing; sequencing was by immunoSEQ multiplex PCR. The sample holds a few million clones; approximately 95% are singletons and the top ten take around 0.13%. Sequencing was performed on naive CD4+ T cells sorted from blood. Subset here: CD45RA+ positively selected. These receptors were taken from a man between 18 and 35 years old in good health.

The rearrangement links TRBV9 to TRBJ2-1; D tentatively fits TRBD1 or TRBD2 (5 bases each). CDR1 is SGDLS, CDR2 YYNGEE, per germline. Trimming cost V 0 bases and J 4 bases, with 11 bases left between them. The CDR3 loop spans 15 amino acids. The CDR3 DNA reads as TGTGCCAGCAGCGTAGAGTGGGACGCTTACAATGAGCAGTTCTTC. Translation gives CASSVEWDAYNEQFF.

This clone was recorded only once. The chain has TRBV5-1 and TRBJ2-7; 7 nucleotides match TRBD2. The CDR3 extends over 14 amino acids. Germline V lookup: CDR1 SGHRS, CDR2 YFSETQ. The J segment lost 4 bases and the V segment lost 3 bases, leaving 7 bases of the junction unmatched. CDR3 amino acids: CASSSGLETYEQYF. As DNA, the CDR3 is TGCGCCAGCAGCTCCGGACTAGAGACATACGAGCAGTACTTC.

Points on this clone: Different DNA sequences within this sample yield the same CDR3. The genes are TRBV4-1 and TRBJ2-3; D possibly corresponds to TRBD1 (6 bases). Germline CDR1 reads MGHRA; CDR2 reads YSYEKL. The CDR3 length is 15 residues. V was pared by 1 base and J by 3 bases, with 11 bases between. The DNA of the CDR3 is TGCGCCAGCAGCCAAGGAGGGGGTAGGACAGATACGCAGTATTTT. This sequence encodes CASSQGGGRTDTQYF.

J is TRBJ2-2 and V is TRBV7-8; TRBD1 is a possible D gene (6 bases). Germline CDR1 SGHVS, CDR2 FQNEAQ. V was pared by 1 base and J by 0 bases, with 12 bases between. The CDR3 is made up of 17 amino acids. This CDR3 is CASSLGQAIANTGELFF. In DNA, the CDR3 is TGTGCCAGCAGCTTAGGACAGGCCATAGCGAACACCGGGGAGCTGTTTTTT.

The rearrangement joins TRBV21-1 to TRBJ1-1. TRBV21-1 has pseudogene status. This CDR3 is 17 amino acids long. The CDR3 DNA sequence: TGTGCCAGCAGCAAATTGTATCTGGGACGGGGAAACACTGAAGCTTTCTTT. Its translation is CASSKLYLGRGNTEAFF.